Only one count was recorded for the clone carrying this T cell receptor (beta chain). The CDR3 consists of 13 residues. V lost 5 bases to trimming and J lost 1 base, with 7 bases between them. Per germline, CDR1 LGHNT and CDR2 FRNRAP. Clones were sequenced by immunoSEQ multiplex PCR, and TCRdb holds only the in-frame ones, with some missing. This sample yields 100,000 to 150,000 clones, of which around 92% are seen a single time; around 0.52% belongs to the top ten. The data belong to a study of control samples from healthy donors and cancer patients. This chain connects TRBV12-5 to TRBJ2-3; a weak D match, TRBD2 (5 bases). The sequence derives from an elderly man with head and neck cancer. Sequenced sample: PBMCs. CDR3 loop: CASGPGGTDTQYF. DNA for the CDR3: TGTGCTAGTGGTCCCGGGGGCACAGATACGCAGTATTTT.